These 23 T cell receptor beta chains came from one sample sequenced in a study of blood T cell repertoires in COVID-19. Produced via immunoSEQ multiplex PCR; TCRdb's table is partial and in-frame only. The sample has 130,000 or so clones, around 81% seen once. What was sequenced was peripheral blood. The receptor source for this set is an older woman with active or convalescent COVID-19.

In DNA form, the CDR3 reads TGTGCCAGCAGCTTGGCTGGGGGGGGGCCATTCAATGAGCAGTTCTTC. It translates to CASSLAGGGPFNEQFF. The V gene is TRBV5-5, the J gene TRBJ2-1; TRBD2 might be the D (7 bases). Trimming cost V 0 bases and J 6 bases, with 16 bases left between them. This CDR3 region has 16 residues. The germline V gene encodes CDR1 SGHKS and CDR2 YYEKEE (reference sequence).

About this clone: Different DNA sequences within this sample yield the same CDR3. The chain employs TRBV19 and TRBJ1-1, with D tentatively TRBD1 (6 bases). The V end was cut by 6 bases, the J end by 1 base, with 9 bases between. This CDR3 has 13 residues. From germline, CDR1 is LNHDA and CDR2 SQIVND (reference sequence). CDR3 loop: CASRTQGNTEAFF. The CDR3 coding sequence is TGTGCCAGTAGGACACAGGGGAACACTGAAGCTTTCTTT.

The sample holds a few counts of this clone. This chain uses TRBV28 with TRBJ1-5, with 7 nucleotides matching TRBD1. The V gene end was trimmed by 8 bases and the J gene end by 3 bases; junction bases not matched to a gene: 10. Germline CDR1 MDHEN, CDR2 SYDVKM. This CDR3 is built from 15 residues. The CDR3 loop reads CASLSGQVVNQPQHF. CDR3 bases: TGTGCCAGCCTCTCCGGACAGGTCGTCAATCAGCCCCAGCATTTT.

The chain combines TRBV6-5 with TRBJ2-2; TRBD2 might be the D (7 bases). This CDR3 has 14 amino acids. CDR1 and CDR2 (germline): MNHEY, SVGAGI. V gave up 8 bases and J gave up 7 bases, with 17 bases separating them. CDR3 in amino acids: CASSKSGGLGELFF. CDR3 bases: TGTGCCAGCTCTAAGTCGGGGGGCCTCGGGGAGCTGTTTTTT.

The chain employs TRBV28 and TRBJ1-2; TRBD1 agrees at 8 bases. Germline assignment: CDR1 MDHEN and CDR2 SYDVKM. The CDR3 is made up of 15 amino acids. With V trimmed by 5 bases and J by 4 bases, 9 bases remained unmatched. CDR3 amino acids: CASSPWTGFGYGYTF. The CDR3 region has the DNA TGTGCCAGCAGTCCTTGGACAGGGTTCGGCTATGGCTACACCTTC.

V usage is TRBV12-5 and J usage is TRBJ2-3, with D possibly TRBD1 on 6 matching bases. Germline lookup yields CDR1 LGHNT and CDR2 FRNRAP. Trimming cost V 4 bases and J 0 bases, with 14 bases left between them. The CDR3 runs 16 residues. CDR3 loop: CASGSGVYSSTDTQYF. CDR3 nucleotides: TGTGCTAGTGGTTCAGGGGTCTATTCTAGCACAGATACGCAGTATTTT.

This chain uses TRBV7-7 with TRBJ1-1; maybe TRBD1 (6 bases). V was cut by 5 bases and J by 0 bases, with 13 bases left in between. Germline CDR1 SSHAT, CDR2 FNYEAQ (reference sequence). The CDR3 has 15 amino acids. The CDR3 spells CASSPFEGVNTEAFF. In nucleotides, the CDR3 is TGTGCCAGCAGCCCCTTTGAGGGGGTGAACACTGAAGCTTTCTTT.

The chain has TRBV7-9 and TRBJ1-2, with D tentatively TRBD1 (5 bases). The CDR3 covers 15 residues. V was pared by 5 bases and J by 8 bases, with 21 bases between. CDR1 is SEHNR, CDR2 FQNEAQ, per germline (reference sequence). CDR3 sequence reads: CASSKDPVGGGGYTF. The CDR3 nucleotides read TGTGCCAGCAGCAAAGACCCGGTGGGGGGAGGAGGCTACACCTTC. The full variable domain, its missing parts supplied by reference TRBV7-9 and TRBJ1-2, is DTGVSQNPRHKITKRGQNVTFRCDPISEHNRLYWYRQTLGQGPEFLTYFQNEAQLEKSRLLSDRFSAERPKGSFSTLEIQRTEQGDSAMYLCASSKDPVGGGGYTFGSGTRLTVV.

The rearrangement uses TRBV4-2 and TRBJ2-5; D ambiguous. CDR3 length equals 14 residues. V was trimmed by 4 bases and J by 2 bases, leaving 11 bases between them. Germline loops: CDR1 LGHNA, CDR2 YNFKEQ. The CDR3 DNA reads TGTGCCAGCAGCCCTTCCATCAGACAAGAGACCCAGTACTTC. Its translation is CASSPSIRQETQYF.

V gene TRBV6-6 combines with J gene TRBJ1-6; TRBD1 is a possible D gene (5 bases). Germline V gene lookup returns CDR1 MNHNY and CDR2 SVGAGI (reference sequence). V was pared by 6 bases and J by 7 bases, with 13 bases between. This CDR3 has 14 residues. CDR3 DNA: TGTGCCAGCAGGTCCGGGACTGAAAATTCACCCCTCCACTTT. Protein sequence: CASRSGTENSPLHF.

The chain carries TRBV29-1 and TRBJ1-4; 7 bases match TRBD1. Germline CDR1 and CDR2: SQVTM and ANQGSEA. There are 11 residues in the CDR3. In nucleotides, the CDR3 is TGCGGTGGGACAGTTAATGAAAAACTGTTTTTT. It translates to CGGTVNEKLFF.

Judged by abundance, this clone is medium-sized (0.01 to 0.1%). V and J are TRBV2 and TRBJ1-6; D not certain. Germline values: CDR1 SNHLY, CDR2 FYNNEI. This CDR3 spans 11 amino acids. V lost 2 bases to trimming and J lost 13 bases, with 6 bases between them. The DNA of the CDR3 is TGTGCCAGCAGTGAACCTCGGCCCCTCCACTTT. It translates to CASSEPRPLHF.

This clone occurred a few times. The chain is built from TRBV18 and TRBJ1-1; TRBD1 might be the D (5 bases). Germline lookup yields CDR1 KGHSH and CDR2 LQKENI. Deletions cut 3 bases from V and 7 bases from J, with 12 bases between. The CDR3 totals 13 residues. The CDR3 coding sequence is TGTGCCAGCTCACCTGAGCAGGGTGTTGAAGCTTTCTTT. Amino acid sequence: CASSPEQGVEAFF.

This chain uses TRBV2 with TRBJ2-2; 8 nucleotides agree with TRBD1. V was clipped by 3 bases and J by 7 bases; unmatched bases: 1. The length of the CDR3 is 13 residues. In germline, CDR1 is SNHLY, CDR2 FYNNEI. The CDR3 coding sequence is TGTGCCAGCAGTGAGACAGGGGTCGGGGAGCTGTTTTTT. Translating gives CASSETGVGELFF.

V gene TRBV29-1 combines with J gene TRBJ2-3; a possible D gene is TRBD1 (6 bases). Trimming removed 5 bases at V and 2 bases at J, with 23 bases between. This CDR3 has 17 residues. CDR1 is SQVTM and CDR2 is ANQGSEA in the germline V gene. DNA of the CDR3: TGCAGCGTTCAGGGGACCTGGGAGTTTAGCATCACAGATACGCAGTATTTT. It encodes CSVQGTWEFSITDTQYF.

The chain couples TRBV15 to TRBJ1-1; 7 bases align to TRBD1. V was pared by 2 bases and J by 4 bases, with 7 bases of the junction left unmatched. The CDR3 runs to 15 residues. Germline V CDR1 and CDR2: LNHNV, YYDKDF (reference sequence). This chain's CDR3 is CATSRFRGLRTEAFF. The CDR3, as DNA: TGTGCCACCAGCAGATTTAGGGGGCTCCGCACTGAAGCTTTCTTT.

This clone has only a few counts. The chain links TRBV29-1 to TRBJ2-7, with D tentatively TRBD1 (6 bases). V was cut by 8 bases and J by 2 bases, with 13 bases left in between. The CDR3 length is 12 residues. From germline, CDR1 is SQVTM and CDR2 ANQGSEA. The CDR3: CSTGTAPYEQYF. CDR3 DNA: TGCAGCACAGGGACGGCGCCCTACGAGCAGTACTTC.

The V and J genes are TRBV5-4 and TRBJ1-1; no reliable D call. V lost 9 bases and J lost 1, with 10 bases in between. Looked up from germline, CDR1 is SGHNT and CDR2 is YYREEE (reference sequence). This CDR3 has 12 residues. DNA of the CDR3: TGTGCCACCACTTCCGGGAACACTGAAGCTTTCTTT. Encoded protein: CATTSGNTEAFF.

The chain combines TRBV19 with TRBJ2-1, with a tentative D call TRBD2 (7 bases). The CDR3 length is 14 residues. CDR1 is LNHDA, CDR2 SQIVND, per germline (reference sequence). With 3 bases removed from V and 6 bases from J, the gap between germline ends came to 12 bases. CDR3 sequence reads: CASSMRGGGNEQFF. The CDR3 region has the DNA TGTGCCAGTAGTATGAGAGGGGGGGGCAATGAGCAGTTCTTC. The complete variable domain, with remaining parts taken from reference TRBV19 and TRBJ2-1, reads DGGITQSPKYLFRKEGQNVTLSCEQNLNHDAMYWYRQDPGQGLRLIYYSQIVNDFQKGDIAEGYSVSREKKESFPLTVTSAQKNPTAFYLCASSMRGGGNEQFFGPGTRLTVL.

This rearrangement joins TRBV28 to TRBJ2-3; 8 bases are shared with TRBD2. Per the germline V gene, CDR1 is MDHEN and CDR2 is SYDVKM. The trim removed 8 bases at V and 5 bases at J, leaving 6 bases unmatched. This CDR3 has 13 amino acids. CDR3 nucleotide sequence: TGTGCCAGCCGGTCGGGAGGGAGAGATACGCAGTATTTT. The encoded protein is CASRSGGRDTQYF. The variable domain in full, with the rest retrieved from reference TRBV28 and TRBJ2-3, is DVKVTQSSRYLVKRTGEKVFLECVQDMDHENMFWYRQDPGLGLRLIYFSYDVKMKEKGDIPEGYSVSREKKERFSLILESASTNQTSMYLCASRSGGRDTQYFGPGTRLTVL.

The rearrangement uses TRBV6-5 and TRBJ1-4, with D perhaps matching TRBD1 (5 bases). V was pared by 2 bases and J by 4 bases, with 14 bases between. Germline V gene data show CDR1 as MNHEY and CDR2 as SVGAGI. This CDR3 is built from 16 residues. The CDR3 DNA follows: TGTGCCAGCAGTTACGGAGGGACGAGTGATAATGAAAAACTGTTTTTT. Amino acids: CASSYGGTSDNEKLFF.

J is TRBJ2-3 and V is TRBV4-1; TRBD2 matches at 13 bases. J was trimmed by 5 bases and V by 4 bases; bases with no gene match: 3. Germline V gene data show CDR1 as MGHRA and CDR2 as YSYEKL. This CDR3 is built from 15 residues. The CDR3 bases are TGCGCCAGCAGCCTTGGACTAGCGGGGGAAGATACGCAGTATTTT. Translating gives CASSLGLAGEDTQYF.

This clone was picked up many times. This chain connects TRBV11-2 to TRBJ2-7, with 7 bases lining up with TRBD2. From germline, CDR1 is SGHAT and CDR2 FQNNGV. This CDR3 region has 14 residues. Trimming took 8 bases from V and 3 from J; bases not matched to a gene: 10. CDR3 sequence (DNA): TGTGCCAGCTCGCCTGGGAGGGGCTTCTACGAGCAGTACTTC. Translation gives CASSPGRGFYEQYF.